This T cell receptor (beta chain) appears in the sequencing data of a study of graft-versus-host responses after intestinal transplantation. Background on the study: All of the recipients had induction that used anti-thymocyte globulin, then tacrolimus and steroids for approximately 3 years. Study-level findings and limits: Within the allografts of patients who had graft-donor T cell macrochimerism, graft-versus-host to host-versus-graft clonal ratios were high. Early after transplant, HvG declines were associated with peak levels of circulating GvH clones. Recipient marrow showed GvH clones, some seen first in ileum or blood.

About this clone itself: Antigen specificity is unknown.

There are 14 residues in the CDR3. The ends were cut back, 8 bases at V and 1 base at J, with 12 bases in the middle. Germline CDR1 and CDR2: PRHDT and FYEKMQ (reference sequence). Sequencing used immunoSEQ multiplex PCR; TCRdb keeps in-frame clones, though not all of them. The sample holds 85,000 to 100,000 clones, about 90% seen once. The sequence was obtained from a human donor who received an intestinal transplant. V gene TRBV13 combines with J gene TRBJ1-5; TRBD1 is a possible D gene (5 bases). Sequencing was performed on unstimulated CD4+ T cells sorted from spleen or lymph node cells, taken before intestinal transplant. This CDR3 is CASSLGGSNQPQHF. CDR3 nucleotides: TGTGCCAGCTCTCTGGGGGGGAGCAATCAGCCCCAGCATTTT. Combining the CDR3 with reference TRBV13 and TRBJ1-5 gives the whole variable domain AAGVIQSPRHLIKEKRETATLKCYPIPRHDTVYWYQQGPGQDPQFLISFYEKMQSDKGSIPDRFSAQQFSDYHSELNMSSLELGDSALYFCASSLGGSNQPQHFGDGTRLSIL.